The TCR beta chain under discussion was sequenced for a study of cytomegalovirus exposure and HLA in healthy donors. It was with 60 Vbeta and 13 Jbeta primers that the PCR ran. Only in-frame clones appear in the TCRdb table, and some are missing; sequencing was by immunoSEQ multiplex PCR. This sample has about 93,000 clones, with approximately 72% found just once. V was clipped by 4 bases and J by 5 bases, with 11 bases between them. CDR1 is SGHAT, CDR2 FQNNGV, per germline. The CDR3 is made up of 13 amino acids. Remarks on this clone: Its antigen remains unknown.

Study-level findings and limits: There were about 160 TCR beta chains listed as cytomegalovirus-associated. Testing in vitro showed three CMV-associated chains specific for CMV antigens. Most of the TCR beta V segments (in an earlier analysis) were productive either about 87% or about 30% of the time.

The chain has TRBV11-2 and TRBJ1-2; the D is unclear. Material: PBMCs. The receptor's source is a middle-aged woman in good health and CMV-seronegative. The CDR3 DNA is TGTGCCAGCAGCTCCTCGGGGAGGTATGGCTACACCTTC. Its translation is CASSSSGRYGYTF.